These 26 T cell receptor beta chains originate from one sample sequenced in a study of T-cell reconstitution after alpha-beta-depleted transplantation in children. The authors prepared the TCRbeta library with unique molecular identifiers. One entry per CDR3 protein, called by TCRdb with MiXCR from the PCR reads. The sample has almost 250,000 distinct CDR3 sequences, roughly 24% seen once. The sequencing here drew on PBMCs, taken before TCRalphabeta/CD19-depleted stem cell transplant. The receptor source for this set is a girl aged 2-10 years with Fanconi anemia, due to receive a stem cell transplant.

The J gene is TRBJ2-2, the V gene TRBV24-1; 13 bases are shared with TRBD2. Trimming removed 6 bases from V and 7 bases from J; junction bases left unmatched: 7. This CDR3 is built from 16 residues. Germline V gives CDR1 KGHDR, CDR2 SFDVKD. The chain's CDR3 is CATSKGLAGVGGELFF. The CDR3 DNA is TGTGCCACCAGTAAAGGACTAGCGGGAGTCGGCGGGGAGCTGTTTTTT.

The rearrangement uses TRBV6-1 and TRBJ2-1, with 11 bases that match TRBD2. The trim removed 7 bases at V and 12 bases at J, leaving 17 bases unmatched. The CDR3 is 16 amino acids. Germline V gene data show CDR1 as MNHNS and CDR2 as SASEGT. CDR3 sequence reads: CASIGGTSGLYGPQFF. CDR3 DNA sequence: TGTGCCAGCATCGGGGGGACTAGCGGCCTTTACGGGCCGCAGTTCTTC.

This clonotype showed up just a few times. The chain couples TRBV5-1 to TRBJ2-3; perhaps TRBD2 as D (6 bases). V was cut by 4 bases and J by 1 base, with 10 bases left in between. CDR3 size: 14 residues. Per the germline V gene, CDR1 is SGHRS and CDR2 is YFSETQ. CDR3 amino acids: CASSSGLRTDTQYF. In DNA form, the CDR3 reads TGCGCCAGCAGCAGTGGACTACGCACAGATACGCAGTATTTT. Full variable domain (remainder filled in from reference TRBV5-1 and TRBJ2-3): KAGVTQTPRYLIKTRGQQVTLSCSPISGHRSVSWYQQTPGQGLQFLFEYFSETQRNKGNFPGRFSGRQFSNSRSEMNVSTLELGDSALYLCASSSGLRTDTQYFGPGTRLTVL.

This clonotype showed up many times. The V and J genes are TRBV12-3 or TRBV12-4 and TRBJ1-5, with D tentatively TRBD1 (6 bases). The V gene lost 5 bases and the J gene lost 4 bases, with 9 bases spanning the gap. The CDR3 totals 13 residues. As DNA, the CDR3 is TGTGCCAGCAGTCAGGGGATTAATCAGCCCCAGCATTTT. This codes for CASSQGINQPQHF.

The V gene is TRBV7-6, the J gene TRBJ2-7; 10 bases line up with TRBD2. The length of the CDR3 is 16 residues. V dropped 5 bases and J dropped 0; count of bases not matched to a gene: 7. Per the germline V gene, CDR1 is SGHVS and CDR2 is FNYEAQ. The CDR3 sequence: CASSPKSGRVSYEQYF. DNA for the CDR3: TGTGCCAGCAGCCCAAAAAGCGGGAGGGTCTCCTACGAGCAGTACTTC.

The V call is TRBV29-1, the J call TRBJ2-7; the D gene is possibly TRBD1 (5 bases). Germline CDR1 reads SQVTM; CDR2 reads ANQGSEA. V gave up 8 bases and J gave up 5 bases, with 16 bases separating them. CDR3 size: 12 residues. This chain's CDR3 is CSICSQGNEQYF. CDR3 in DNA: TGCAGCATCTGCTCCCAGGGAAACGAGCAGTACTTC.

The chain carries TRBV20-1 and TRBJ2-5; the D is unclear. CDR3 size: 12 residues. Trimming cost V 0 bases and J 3 bases, with 5 bases left between them. Germline CDR1 is DFQATT and CDR2 is SNEGSKA (reference sequence). The CDR3, as DNA: TGCAGTGCTAGAGATCCCAAAGAGACCCAGTACTTC. This translates into CSARDPKETQYF.

This clonotype appeared many times. The V call is TRBV12-3 or TRBV12-4, the J call TRBJ2-2; the D call may be TRBD1 or TRBD2 (6 bases each). Trimming left V 5 bases short and J 3 bases short, with 13 bases between. The CDR3 totals 15 residues. The CDR3 coding sequence is TGTGCCAGCAGTCTAGGACAGCGGGACACCGGGGAGCTGTTTTTT. Protein product: CASSLGQRDTGELFF.

This clonotype was seen repeatedly, ten times or more. The chain joins TRBV20-1 to TRBJ2-1; 7 bases are shared with TRBD2. The CDR3 is 14 residues long. The germline CDR1 and CDR2 sequences are DFQATT and SNEGSKA (reference sequence). V lost 6 bases to trimming and J lost 4 bases; unmatched junction nucleotides: 9. The CDR3: CSALPSGLYNEQFF. CDR3 coding DNA: TGCAGTGCGTTACCTAGCGGACTATACAATGAGCAGTTCTTC.

This clonotype was seen ten or more times. The chain is built from TRBV29-1 and TRBJ2-7; D may be TRBD1 (5 bases). Germline values: CDR1 SQVTM, CDR2 ANQGSEA. The CDR3 is made up of 13 amino acids. The V and J ends lost 6 bases and 7 bases respectively, with 19 bases between them. The CDR3 DNA is TGCAGCGTAGCCCCAGTGGGGCTCGGGGAGCAGTACTTC. Its translation is CSVAPVGLGEQYF.

The gene calls are TRBV7-9 and TRBJ2-1; D remains ambiguous. Germline assignment: CDR1 SEHNR and CDR2 FQNEAQ (reference sequence). V was pared by 4 bases and J by 0 bases, with 10 bases between. The CDR3 loop spans 15 amino acids. For the CDR3, the DNA is TGTGCCAGCAGCTACAGAGATGCCTCCTACAATGAGCAGTTCTTC. Translated: CASSYRDASYNEQFF.

The chain links TRBV12-3 or TRBV12-4 to TRBJ1-1, with 12 bases fitting TRBD1. V was clipped by 11 bases and J by 1 base; unmatched bases: 5. CDR3 length equals 14 residues. CDR3 DNA sequence: TGTGCCGGTGGGACAGGGGGCCGGAACACTGAAGCTTTCTTT. Translated: CAGGTGGRNTEAFF.

The chain has TRBV15 and TRBJ2-1; no firm D call. The CDR3 contains 13 residues. Germline-derived CDR1 and CDR2 are LNHNV and YYDKDF (reference sequence). Deletions cut 5 bases from V and 2 bases from J, with 7 bases between. CDR3 loop: CATSLHTYNEQFF. The DNA for the CDR3 is TGTGCCACCAGCCTACACACCTACAATGAGCAGTTCTTC.

This chain links TRBV7-3 with TRBJ2-1; 10 bases agree with TRBD2. Germline trimming cut 10 bases from V and 5 bases from J; bases unmatched to any gene: 14. CDR3 length equals 16 residues. CDR1 SGHTA and CDR2 FQGTGA come from the germline V gene. DNA of the CDR3: TGTGCCAACGGTATTCCGGGACTAGCGCCTCACAATGAGCAGTTCTTC. Protein product: CANGIPGLAPHNEQFF. Full variable domain (missing parts from reference TRBV7-3 and TRBJ2-1): GAGVSQTPSNKVTEKGKYVELRCDPISGHTALYWYRQSLGQGPEFLIYFQGTGAADDSGLPNDRFFAVRPEGSVSTLKIQRTERGDSAVYLCANGIPGLAPHNEQFFGPGTRLTVL.

In its sample, this clonotype was seen once. This rearrangement joins TRBV7-2 to TRBJ1-4; D not certain. V gave up 2 bases and J gave up 1 base, with 14 bases separating them. The CDR3 consists of 17 residues. Germline V lookup: CDR1 SGHTA, CDR2 FQGNSA. The CDR3, as DNA: TGTGCCAGCAGCTTACTAGGGCTTCCTGGAACTAATGAAAAACTGTTTTTT. Protein: CASSLLGLPGTNEKLFF.

This chain joins TRBV25-1 and TRBJ2-3, with TRBD1 matching over 8 bases. The ends lost 6 bases at V and 0 bases at J; junction bases unmatched: 11. Germline CDR1 MGHDK, CDR2 SYGVNS. The CDR3 spans 17 residues. This chain's CDR3 is CASSLGQGPLSTDTQYF. The CDR3 nucleotides read TGTGCCAGCAGCCTAGGACAGGGTCCACTTAGCACAGATACGCAGTATTTT.

This clonotype was seen ten or more times. This rearrangement joins TRBV10-3 to TRBJ1-2; 8 bases agree with TRBD1. V lost 9 bases and J lost 8; bases outside the gene matches: 8. Germline V gene lookup returns CDR1 ENHRY and CDR2 SYGVKD. The CDR3 spans 12 residues. CDR3 sequence: CAIDRGWSGYTF. The CDR3 bases are TGTGCCATTGACAGGGGCTGGAGCGGCTACACCTTC.

There are many counts of this clonotype. The chain has TRBV29-1 and TRBJ2-7; TRBD1 is a possible D gene (6 bases). Trimming shortened V by 4 bases and J by 4 bases, and 8 bases separated the two germline ends. The germline CDR1 and CDR2 sequences are SQVTM and ANQGSEA. The CDR3 covers 11 residues. This chain's CDR3 is CSVGRGYEQYF. The CDR3 coding sequence is TGCAGCGTTGGAAGGGGGTACGAGCAGTACTTC.

This chain connects TRBV20-1 to TRBJ1-1; D gene uncertain. Germline CDR1 and CDR2: DFQATT and SNEGSKA (reference sequence). The CDR3 runs 14 residues. Trimming removed 0 bases from V and 10 bases from J, with 18 bases in between. The DNA of the CDR3 is TGCAGTGCTAGAGATAGATTTTTCGAGGGCGGAGCTTTCTTT. Its translation: CSARDRFFEGGAFF.

J is TRBJ2-1 and V is TRBV20-1; D is undetermined. With 3 bases removed from V and 5 bases from J, the gap between germline ends came to 14 bases. Germline lookup yields CDR1 DFQATT and CDR2 SNEGSKA (reference sequence). The CDR3 has 14 residues. The CDR3 loop reads CSASENTENNEQFF. In DNA form, the CDR3 reads TGCAGTGCTAGTGAGAATACAGAGAACAATGAGCAGTTCTTC.

The rearrangement joins TRBV20-1 to TRBJ2-6; tentatively, D is TRBD1 (6 bases). The CDR3 consists of 14 residues. The ends were cut back, 4 bases at V and 4 bases at J, with 11 bases in the middle. Germline V gives CDR1 DFQATT, CDR2 SNEGSKA (reference sequence). The CDR3 loop is CSATDRTGANVLTF. The CDR3 bases are TGCAGTGCTACTGACAGGACCGGGGCCAACGTCCTGACTTTC.

In its sample, this clonotype was seen once. J is TRBJ1-1 and V is TRBV7-9, with TRBD1 identical over 9 bases. Looked up from germline, CDR1 is SEHNR and CDR2 is FQNEAQ (reference sequence). V shed 3 bases, J shed 4 bases, and the junction held 6 bases outside the gene matches. The CDR3 is 15 residues long. CDR3 protein: CASSFQGQGGTEAFF. In DNA form, the CDR3 reads TGTGCCAGCAGCTTCCAGGGACAGGGAGGCACTGAAGCTTTCTTT.

The rearrangement uses TRBV7-3 and TRBJ2-1; 13 nucleotides align to TRBD2. Germline V lookup: CDR1 SGHTA, CDR2 FQGTGA. The CDR3 is 16 residues long. The V segment lost 4 bases and the J segment 9 bases; nucleotides outside the gene matches: 9. CDR3 DNA: TGTGCCAGCAGCTCGACTAGCGGGAGGTTAATAGCTGAGCAGTTCTTC. Its translation is CASSSTSGRLIAEQFF.

The genes are TRBV18 and TRBJ1-2; D ambiguous. This CDR3 region has 13 residues. Trimming took off 2 bases at V and 2 bases at J, with 6 bases between the two ends. Germline CDR1 reads KGHSH; CDR2 reads LQKENI. The CDR3 loop is CASSPDANYGYTF. The DNA of the CDR3 is TGTGCCAGCTCACCAGATGCGAACTATGGCTACACCTTC.

V usage is TRBV21-1 and J usage is TRBJ2-7; TRBD1, the table's D call, was not compared with the DNA. TRBV21-1 is described as a pseudogene. The CDR3 covers 20 residues. CDR3 region: CASSKDPPSRQGPSTYEQYF. The CDR3 DNA follows: TGTGCCAGCAGCAAAGATCCTCCTTCAAGACAGGGACCTTCTACCTACGAGCAGTACTTC.

This clonotype was seen more than once but under ten times. This sequence joins TRBV6-5 and TRBJ2-2; D is ambiguous. The germline V and J ends were trimmed by 2 bases and 6 bases, with 19 bases remaining between them. Germline CDR1 reads MNHEY; CDR2 reads SVGAGI. There are 17 residues in the CDR3. CDR3 DNA sequence: TGTGCCAGCAGTTACCGAGGAGTTCCTTGGGAAGCCGGGGAGCTGTTTTTT. Protein product: CASSYRGVPWEAGELFF.